These T cell receptor beta chains were read from a single sample in a study of glioma-infiltrating T cells. One entry per CDR3 protein, called by TCRdb with MiXCR from the multiplex PCR reads. The sample holds over 90,000 distinct CDR3 sequences, around 28% seen once. Sequenced input: glioma tissue, nonneoplastic brain tissue, or PBMCs (not recorded which). The receptor source for this set is a human donor with low-grade glioma or glioblastoma, undergoing nonglioma brain surgery, or in good health (not recorded which). CDR3s include the opening cysteine and the closing phenylalanine or tryptophan. The size entry is marked missing in some rows and otherwise reads once, few, many or a size class.

V gene: TRBV18
J gene: TRBJ2-1
clone size: NA
CDR3 protein: CASSPSGNNEQFF

V gene: TRBV12-3/TRBV12-4
J gene: TRBJ2-7
clone size: many
CDR3 protein: CASSTPQGKQYF

V gene: TRBV11-1
J gene: TRBJ2-7
clone size: NA
CDR3 protein: CASSQTRGVKNEQYF

V gene: TRBV4-1
J gene: TRBJ1-1
clone size: NA
CDR3 protein: CTSSQDSGNTEAFF

V gene: TRBV2
J gene: TRBJ1-6
clone size: NA
CDR3 protein: CASSLGRANSPLYF

V gene: TRBV7-8
J gene: TRBJ2-1
clone size: NA
CDR3 protein: CASSIQGWGQTYNEQFF

V gene: TRBV4-3
J gene: TRBJ1-1
clone size: few
CDR3 protein: CASSRTPGGRSEAFF

V gene: TRBV6-2/TRBV6-3
J gene: TRBJ1-1
clone size: many
CDR3 protein: CASSHPDRNTEAFF

V gene: TRBV2
J gene: TRBJ1-4
clone size: few
CDR3 protein: CASSVGTGDEKLFF

V gene: TRBV24-1
J gene: TRBJ2-1
clone size: many
CDR3 protein: CATSLQGDEQFF

V gene: TRBV7-9
J gene: TRBJ1-1
clone size: many
CDR3 protein: CASSLMDTEAFF

V gene: TRBV2
J gene: TRBJ2-7
clone size: NA
CDR3 protein: CASSVGGRRDSPPHF

V gene: TRBV12-3/TRBV12-4
J gene: TRBJ2-7
clone size: NA
CDR3 protein: CASSPYLNEQYF

V gene: TRBV6-6
J gene: TRBJ1-1
clone size: many
CDR3 protein: CASSYRAVNTEAFF

V gene: TRBV6-1
J gene: TRBJ2-7
clone size: many
CDR3 protein: CASSEVGFTDEQYF

V gene: TRBV7-2
J gene: TRBJ1-1
clone size: many
CDR3 protein: CASSPRVDGTEAFF

V gene: TRBV7-9
J gene: TRBJ1-1
clone size: few
CDR3 protein: CASSSGLWNTEAFF

V gene: TRBV12-3/TRBV12-4
J gene: TRBJ1-1
clone size: many
CDR3 protein: CASSLMNTEAFF

V gene: TRBV20-1
J gene: TRBJ2-1
clone size: few
CDR3 protein: CSAAGLSSEQFF

V gene: TRBV7-9
J gene: TRBJ1-4
clone size: NA
CDR3 protein: CASSVRIGTENEELFF

V gene: TRBV7-2
J gene: TRBJ1-5
clone size: many
CDR3 protein: CASSLAAPAQPQHF

V gene: TRBV7-3
J gene: TRBJ1-5
clone size: NA
CDR3 protein: CASSKGNNQPQHF

V gene: TRBV7-2
J gene: TRBJ1-1
clone size: once
CDR3 protein: CVSSWGQPNTEAFF

V gene: TRBV7-9
J gene: TRBJ1-1
clone size: NA
CDR3 protein: CASSLDWTGGPAFF

V gene: TRBV20-1
J gene: TRBJ1-5
clone size: many
CDR3 protein: CSALGLNQPQHF

V gene: TRBV5-1
J gene: TRBJ2-7
clone size: many
CDR3 protein: CASSLVAFEQYF

V gene: TRBV7-3
J gene: TRBJ1-3
clone size: NA
CDR3 protein: CASSSRGSSGNTIYF

V gene: TRBV5-1
J gene: TRBJ1-6
clone size: few
CDR3 protein: CASSAGTALSPLHF

V gene: TRBV12-3/TRBV12-4
J gene: TRBJ1-2
clone size: NA
CDR3 protein: CASSGWTDSGYTF

V gene: TRBV12-3/TRBV12-4
J gene: TRBJ1-6
clone size: NA
CDR3 protein: CASSRQGADSPLHF

V gene: TRBV6-1
J gene: TRBJ2-3
clone size: NA
CDR3 protein: CASRRTGPTDTQYF

V gene: TRBV6-1
J gene: TRBJ1-1
clone size: many
CDR3 protein: CASKKTANTEAFF

V gene: TRBV14
J gene: TRBJ1-3
clone size: few
CDR3 protein: CASSWGNTIYF

V gene: TRBV25-1
J gene: TRBJ1-3
clone size: many
CDR3 protein: CASSEYPGTGNTIYF

V gene: TRBV5-4
J gene: TRBJ2-3
clone size: NA
CDR3 protein: CASSLRRDTDTQYF

V gene: TRBV20-1
J gene: TRBJ1-5
clone size: NA
CDR3 protein: CSARWTGSRNQPHHF

V gene: TRBV5-4
J gene: TRBJ2-2
clone size: NA
CDR3 protein: CASSQNSGGLQGGELFF

V gene: TRBV7-9
J gene: TRBJ1-2
clone size: many
CDR3 protein: CASSLGQNNYGYTF

V gene: TRBV6-1
J gene: TRBJ2-2
clone size: many
CDR3 protein: CASSPWTGLNTGELFF

V gene: TRBV28
J gene: TRBJ1-2
clone size: many
CDR3 protein: CASRTPSTGSIGYTF

V gene: TRBV4-1
J gene: TRBJ1-2
clone size: few
CDR3 protein: CASSQVGQLYGYTF

V gene: TRBV20-1
J gene: TRBJ2-7
clone size: many
CDR3 protein: CSALTPGYEQYF

V gene: TRBV4-1
J gene: TRBJ2-1
clone size: NA
CDR3 protein: CASSPGTGGAANNEQFF

V gene: TRBV7-9
J gene: TRBJ1-5
clone size: few
CDR3 protein: CASSPVVGGNQPQHF

V gene: TRBV20-1
J gene: TRBJ1-1
clone size: many
CDR3 protein: CSAPGRVRGTEAFF

V gene: TRBV6-2/TRBV6-3
J gene: TRBJ2-1
clone size: few
CDR3 protein: CASSVLAGGYNEQFF